What follows are 31 T cell receptor beta chains derived from one specimen sequenced in a study of T cells in Graves' hyperthyroidism and ophthalmopathy. Using RNA transcripts as the source, TCR beta CDR3 regions were amplified. The HTBI primer set served for first-round RT-PCR of the TCR CDR3. TCRdb re-called the multiplex PCR reads through MiXCR, storing one row per CDR3 protein. The table lists roughly 740,000 distinct CDR3 sequences, 16% of them singletons. Sequencing was performed on blood. The receptors were gathered from a man younger than 30 with Graves' hyperthyroidism.

This chain joins TRBV9 and TRBJ1-2; TRBD1 might be the D (5 bases). This CDR3 region has 15 residues. Germline V CDR1 and CDR2: SGDLS, YYNGEE. V lost 4 bases to trimming and J lost 3 bases, with 16 bases between them. DNA of the CDR3: TGTGCCAGCAGCTCAAGCAGAGAGACAGACTATGGCTACACCTTC. Translation gives CASSSSRETDYGYTF.

This clonotype was seen ten or more times. The chain employs TRBV6-6 and TRBJ2-7; D gene uncertain. From germline, CDR1 is MNHNY and CDR2 SVGAGI (reference sequence). This CDR3 contains 12 residues. V was cut by 0 bases and J by 7 bases, with 7 bases left in between. This chain's CDR3 is CASSYSVWEQYF. The CDR3, as DNA: TGTGCCAGCAGTTACTCTGTGTGGGAGCAGTACTTC.

This clonotype has at least ten counts. As DNA, the CDR3 is TGTGCCAGCTCACCGTCTGGCGGGACCTACAATGAGCAGTTCTTC. This translates into CASSPSGGTYNEQFF. The chain is built from TRBV18 and TRBJ2-1; D possibly corresponds to TRBD2 (6 bases). CDR3 length: 15 residues. V was trimmed by 3 bases and J by 2 bases, leaving 11 bases between them. Germline V CDR1 and CDR2: KGHSH, LQKENI.

There are many counts of this clonotype. The gene calls are TRBV5-1 and TRBJ1-5, with 9 bases matching TRBD1. J was trimmed by 9 bases and V by 0 bases; bases with no gene match: 4. The germline V gene encodes CDR1 SGHRS and CDR2 YFSETQ. The CDR3 is 14 residues long. CDR3: CASSLGGQGAPQHF. CDR3 nucleotide sequence: TGCGCCAGCAGCTTGGGGGGACAGGGAGCGCCCCAGCATTTT.

The CDR3 sequence: CASSFGTLSYEQYF. CDR3 bases: TGTGCCAGTAGTTTCGGGACCCTCTCCTACGAGCAGTACTTC. The genes are TRBV19 and TRBJ2-7; tentatively, D is TRBD1 or TRBD2 (5 bases each). V was shortened by 5 bases and J by 0 bases, with 11 bases between the two germline ends. The CDR3 consists of 14 residues. Germline V gives CDR1 LNHDA, CDR2 SQIVND (reference sequence).

On this clonotype itself: It may be a read error: a sequence one base away is much more abundant. V and J are TRBV12-3 or TRBV12-4 and TRBJ1-5; the match to TRBD1 covers 7 bases. This CDR3 comprises 14 residues. The CDR3 DNA is TGTACCAGCAGTTTAGGACAGGTCAATCAGCCCCAGCATTTT. Residues: CTSSLGQVNQPQHF.

There are many counts of this clonotype. The gene calls are TRBV12-3 or TRBV12-4 and TRBJ2-4; D unclear. This CDR3 comprises 11 residues. V shed 1 base and J shed 9 bases, with 4 bases lying between them. The CDR3 is CASSLGSIQYF. The CDR3 bases are TGTGCCAGCAGTTTAGGAAGCATTCAGTACTTC.

The table lists this clonotype with a few counts. J is TRBJ2-7 and V is TRBV10-2; D uncertain. CDR1 and CDR2 (germline): WSHSY, SAAADI. Trimming stripped 10 bases from V and 1 base from J, with 14 bases between. CDR3 size: 13 residues. DNA for the CDR3: TGCGCCACCGGGCGGCAGCAGTCCTACGAGCAGTACTTC. It is translated as CATGRQQSYEQYF.

The chain recombines TRBV11-2 with TRBJ2-1; D remains ambiguous. The CDR3 consists of 14 residues. Trimming took 5 bases from V and 5 from J, leaving 13 bases between them. The V gene's germline CDR1 is SGHAT and CDR2 FQNNGV. For the CDR3, the DNA is TGTGCCAGCAGCCCCCAATACAGCCACAATGAGCAGTTCTTC. Translation: CASSPQYSHNEQFF.

This clonotype showed up many times. The chain combines TRBV6-1 with TRBJ2-7, with 8 bases aligning to TRBD2. With V trimmed by 1 base and J by 4 bases, 6 bases remained unmatched. The CDR3 extends over 15 amino acids. Germline V lookup: CDR1 MNHNS, CDR2 SASEGT. The CDR3 region is CASSEGLAMHYEQYF. The CDR3 DNA follows: TGTGCCAGCAGTGAAGGACTAGCGATGCATTACGAGCAGTACTTC.

The chain employs TRBV11-2 and TRBJ1-4; 8 bases are shared with TRBD1. V lost 4 bases and J lost 7; bases outside the gene matches: 5. The germline CDR1 and CDR2 sequences are SGHAT and FQNNGV. This CDR3 region has 14 residues. The CDR3 nucleotides read TGTGCCAGCAGCTCTGGACAGGGTGCTGAAAAACTGTTTTTT. Encoded protein: CASSSGQGAEKLFF.

This clonotype turned up a few times. The rearrangement uses TRBV7-9 and TRBJ2-1; 10 nucleotides agree with TRBD1. The length of the CDR3 is 15 residues. The germline V gene has CDR1 SEHNR and CDR2 FQNEAQ (reference sequence). V was clipped by 5 bases and J by 6 bases; unmatched bases: 7. This CDR3 is CASSPERTGGNEQFF. CDR3 nucleotide sequence: TGTGCCAGCAGCCCAGAGAGGACAGGGGGCAATGAGCAGTTCTTC.

This clonotype was counted many times. The gene calls are TRBV28 and TRBJ2-7; tentative D call: TRBD1 (6 bases). The CDR3 has 15 amino acids. V lost 7 bases and J 1 base, leaving 17 bases between the germline ends. From germline, CDR1 is MDHEN and CDR2 SYDVKM. CDR3 sequence (DNA): TGTGCCAGCACCCCCCACAGGGCCGGGTCCTACGAGCAGTACTTC. Protein sequence: CASTPHRAGSYEQYF.

This clonotype was counted only a few times. J is TRBJ2-1 and V is TRBV12-3 or TRBV12-4; D is perhaps TRBD2 (6 bases). The CDR3 totals 16 residues. With 6 bases removed from V and 7 bases from J, the gap between germline ends came to 22 bases. The CDR3 here is CASSPRGLGVGNEQFF. CDR3 nucleotides: TGTGCCAGCAGCCCACGGGGACTGGGGGTGGGGAATGAGCAGTTCTTC.

V is TRBV9 and J is TRBJ2-7; 12 positions agree with TRBD2. The CDR3 contains 16 residues. Trimming removed 4 bases from V and 5 bases from J; junction bases left unmatched: 10. The V gene's germline CDR1 is SGDLS and CDR2 YYNGEE. The CDR3 DNA reads as TGTGCCAGCAGCCAGGGCCGACTAGCGGGAGCCCACGAGCAGTACTTC. The encoded protein is CASSQGRLAGAHEQYF.

The chain joins TRBV18 to TRBJ1-3; a possible D gene is TRBD1 (5 bases). Trimming left V 4 bases short and J 1 base short, with 17 bases between. Germline CDR1 KGHSH, CDR2 LQKENI. CDR3 length: 17 amino acids. CDR3 coding DNA: TGTGCCAGCTCACTCTCAGCCCCAGACAGTTCTGGAAACACCATATATTTT. This gives the protein CASSLSAPDSSGNTIYF.

The chain joins TRBV10-2 to TRBJ2-7; D unresolved. The CDR3 is 12 residues long. CDR1 is WSHSY and CDR2 is SAAADI in the germline V gene. The V gene lost 3 bases and the J gene lost 2 bases, with 5 bases spanning the gap. CDR3 sequence (DNA): TGCGCCAGCAGTGACCGGCCCTACGAGCAGTACTTC. Amino acid sequence: CASSDRPYEQYF.

This clonotype came up a few times. The genes are TRBV20-1 and TRBJ2-5; possible D gene TRBD2, 5 bases. The CDR3 spans 13 residues. V was trimmed by 5 bases and J by 5 bases, leaving 15 bases between them. Germline V gives CDR1 DFQATT, CDR2 SNEGSKA (reference sequence). The CDR3 DNA is TGCAGTGCTGCCCGCGCATGGAGGGAGACCCAGTACTTC. Protein product: CSAARAWRETQYF.

In its sample, this clonotype was seen a few times. The rearrangement uses TRBV20-1 and TRBJ2-1; 8 bases are shared with TRBD1. This CDR3 is built from 13 residues. The germline V gene encodes CDR1 DFQATT and CDR2 SNEGSKA (reference sequence). V lost 1 base, J lost 10 bases, and 6 bases stayed unmatched. CDR3 residues: CSARVTGDGEQFF. The CDR3 bases are TGCAGTGCTAGAGTGACAGGGGATGGAGAGCAGTTCTTC.

J is TRBJ2-4 and V is TRBV10-3, with 9 bases aligning to TRBD1. The germline gives CDR1 ENHRY, CDR2 SYGVKD. V lost 10 bases to trimming and J lost 7 bases; unmatched junction nucleotides: 5. This CDR3 is 12 amino acids long. The chain's CDR3 is CASGTGPNIQYF. DNA of the CDR3: TGTGCCAGCGGGACAGGGCCGAACATTCAGTACTTC.

Regarding this clonotype: A read error may account for a junction end that differs from germline. CDR3: CSVEDQLSLIF. The CDR3 nucleotides are TGCAGCGTTGAAGATCAGCTCAGCCTGATCTTC. This chain uses TRBV29-1 with TRBJ2-1; D is uncertain. Germline-derived CDR1 and CDR2 are SQVTM and ANQGSEA. The length of the CDR3 is 11 residues.

V and J are TRBV29-1 and TRBJ2-5, with D hard to call. The CDR3 length is 12 residues. Germline loops: CDR1 SQVTM, CDR2 ANQGSEA. Deletions cut 7 bases from V and 7 bases from J, with 16 bases between. CDR3 in DNA: TGCAGCGCAGTTTTAGGGTTGTGGACCCAGTACTTC. It translates to CSAVLGLWTQYF.

This clonotype was counted ten times or more. The genes are TRBV2 and TRBJ2-5; D gene ambiguous. The germline V and J ends were trimmed by 4 bases and 0 bases, with 12 bases remaining between them. The CDR3 sequence is 15 residues long. CDR1 is SNHLY, CDR2 FYNNEI, per germline. The CDR3 loop is CASSGILEYQETQYF. The CDR3 DNA reads as TGTGCCAGCAGTGGGATCTTGGAGTACCAAGAGACCCAGTACTTC.

The chain has TRBV2 and TRBJ2-2, with D unresolved. The CDR3 is made up of 15 amino acids. In germline, CDR1 is SNHLY, CDR2 FYNNEI. Trimming pared 3 bases from V and 5 bases from J, leaving 13 bases between. The CDR3 loop reads CASSDWTGSTGELFF. CDR3 bases: TGTGCCAGCAGTGATTGGACGGGTTCGACCGGGGAGCTGTTTTTT.

This clonotype was counted between two and nine times. V and J are TRBV15 and TRBJ1-1; possible D gene TRBD1, 5 bases. The CDR3 loop spans 16 amino acids. Trimming stripped 3 bases from V and 5 bases from J, with 19 bases between. CDR1 and CDR2 (germline): LNHNV, YYDKDF (reference sequence). The CDR3 loop reads CATSSGALFAGTEAFF. The CDR3 bases are TGTGCCACCAGCAGTGGGGCTCTTTTTGCAGGGACTGAAGCTTTCTTT.

This clonotype came up a few times. The genes are TRBV28 and TRBJ1-4; perhaps TRBD1 as D (6 bases). This CDR3 contains 13 residues. CDR1 and CDR2 (germline): MDHEN, SYDVKM. Trimming left V 5 bases short and J 7 bases short, with 11 bases between. CDR3 in DNA: TGTGCCAGCAGTGGGGGGGCGCCTGAAAAACTGTTTTTT. Protein product: CASSGGAPEKLFF.

The chain is built from TRBV6-1 and TRBJ2-4, with 10 bases identical to TRBD1. The CDR3 length is 18 residues. Trimming took 7 bases from V and 0 from J; bases not matched to a gene: 12. Germline CDR1 is MNHNS and CDR2 is SASEGT. CDR3 region: CASMWDRGRLLAKNIQYF. CDR3 in DNA: TGTGCCAGCATGTGGGACAGGGGCCGTTTACTAGCCAAAAACATTCAGTACTTC.

This clonotype was seen repeatedly, ten times or more. CDR3 residues: CSARVFGTADNQPQHF. CDR3 nucleotides: TGCAGTGCTAGAGTTTTCGGGACAGCAGACAATCAGCCCCAGCATTTT. The V gene is TRBV20-1, the J gene TRBJ1-5, with 7 positions matching TRBD1. The CDR3 is 16 residues long. Germline V gene sequence: CDR1 DFQATT, CDR2 SNEGSKA (reference sequence). V was clipped by 1 base and J by 3 bases; unmatched bases: 9.

In its sample, this clonotype was seen many times. This chain joins TRBV27 and TRBJ1-5; D is unclear. V was trimmed by 4 bases and J by 9 bases, leaving 16 bases between them. Germline V gene sequence: CDR1 MNHEY, CDR2 SMNVEV (reference sequence). The CDR3 is 14 residues long. CDR3: CASSSGGPLAPQHF. CDR3 sequence (DNA): TGTGCCAGCAGTTCGGGCGGACCCTTAGCGCCCCAGCATTTT.

This clonotype has a count of ten or more. The rearrangement links TRBV7-3 to TRBJ2-1; 8 nucleotides line up with TRBD2. This CDR3 has 14 residues. In germline, CDR1 is SGHTA, CDR2 FQGTGA. V shed 2 bases, J shed 9 bases, and the junction held 6 bases outside the gene matches. The CDR3 region has the DNA TGTGCCAGCAGCTTAGGGGCTCGGGGGGGTGAGCAGTTCTTC. Amino acids: CASSLGARGGEQFF.

This clonotype has a count of ten or more. The CDR3 here is CASKLTGSDGYTF. The CDR3 nucleotides are TGTGCCAGCAAGCTGACAGGGTCGGATGGCTACACCTTC. The V gene is TRBV28, the J gene TRBJ1-2; 7 bases agree with TRBD1. The V and J ends lost 7 bases and 6 bases, in that order; junction bases with no gene match: 8. There are 13 residues in the CDR3. Germline lookup yields CDR1 MDHEN and CDR2 SYDVKM.